Below are 15 T cell receptor beta chains sequenced from a single sample in a study of T cell repertoires in ileal Crohn's disease (dated by TCRdb to between 2018 and 2021). Library preparation used the immunoSEQ multiplex PCR assay. The clones in this table, taken by TCRdb from immuneACCESS, are in-frame only. Not every clone is retained; where verified, under half of the shortfall comes from an unresolved V gene, and the cause of the rest is unknown. The sample includes about 4,000 clones, with about 70% observed a single time. The leading ten clones occupy approximately 20% of the sample. The specimen was ileal tissue. All receptors come from an adult with Crohn's disease.

The CDR3 protein is CASSLVSGGEQYF. The CDR3 DNA sequence: TGTGCCAGCAGCTTGGTGTCAGGGGGCGAGCAGTACTTC. This chain joins TRBV5-6 and TRBJ2-7; 7 positions match TRBD1. The CDR3 covers 13 residues. The junction had 3 bases not matched to a gene; V was cut back by 0 bases and J by 6 bases. The V gene's germline CDR1 is SGHDT and CDR2 YYEEEE.

This chain uses TRBV4-1 with TRBJ2-1; 8 bases are shared with TRBD2. CDR3 size: 17 residues. Germline V gene data show CDR1 as MGHRA and CDR2 as YSYEKL. With 0 bases clipped from V and 4 bases from J, the junction kept 8 bases outside the gene matches. The CDR3 loop is CASSQDVAGGGYNEQFF. In DNA, the CDR3 is TGCGCCAGCAGCCAAGATGTGGCGGGGGGCGGGTACAATGAGCAGTTCTTC.

The chain uses TRBV4-1 and TRBJ1-2; D gene uncertain. The CDR3 length is 14 residues. Trimming shortened V by 0 bases and J by 4 bases, and 9 bases separated the two germline ends. Germline loops: CDR1 MGHRA, CDR2 YSYEKL. CDR3 DNA: TGCGCCAGCAGCCAAGAGAGGGCGGGCTATGGCTACACCTTC. This codes for CASSQERAGYGYTF.

V and J are TRBV25-1 and TRBJ2-2; possibly TRBD2 for D (5 bases). The CDR3 runs to 16 residues. Germline CDR1 reads MGHDK; CDR2 reads SYGVNS. V was cut by 2 bases and J by 1 base, with 11 bases left in between. The CDR3 DNA reads as TGTGCCAGCAGTGAAGAGCGGCTGGGGAACACCGGGGAGCTGTTTTTT. Translation: CASSEERLGNTGELFF.

V is TRBV7-9 and J is TRBJ1-4; possibly TRBD1 for D (5 bases). Germline V gives CDR1 SEHNR, CDR2 FQNEAQ (reference sequence). The length of the CDR3 is 15 residues. The V end lost 1 base, the J end lost 8 bases, and 14 bases lay between the germline ends. The CDR3 DNA sequence: TGTGCCAGCAGCTTAGACCTACAGACAGCCGAAAAACTGTTTTTT. It specifies CASSLDLQTAEKLFF.

This clone has only a few counts. This rearrangement joins TRBV2 to TRBJ1-3, with D hard to call. Between the trimmed V and J ends, which lost 4 bases and 0 bases, there was a span of 4 bases. The CDR3 is 13 amino acids. From germline, CDR1 is SNHLY and CDR2 FYNNEI. This CDR3 reads CASSVASGNTIYF. The DNA of the CDR3 is TGTGCCAGCAGTGTGGCCTCTGGAAACACCATATATTTT.

The CDR3 nucleotides read TGTGCCAGCAGTTACCGACAGGAGGAAAATGAGCAGTTCTTC. Translation gives CASSYRQEENEQFF. The chain links TRBV6-6 to TRBJ2-1, with TRBD1 as a possible D gene (6 bases). The ends were cut back, 2 bases at V and 7 bases at J, with 12 bases in the middle. In germline, CDR1 is MNHNY, CDR2 SVGAGI (reference sequence). The CDR3 contains 14 residues.

The chain combines TRBV6-5 with TRBJ1-6; D may be TRBD1 (5 bases). The CDR3 has 11 amino acids. Trimming pared 6 bases from V and 13 bases from J, leaving 10 bases between. Germline values: CDR1 MNHEY, CDR2 SVGAGI. The DNA of the CDR3 is TGTGCCAGCAGAACGGAGGGGCCCCTCCACTTT. This encodes CASRTEGPLHF.

The chain has TRBV27 and TRBJ2-1; perhaps TRBD2 as D (7 bases). CDR1 is MNHEY and CDR2 is SMNVEV in the germline V gene (reference sequence). The CDR3 runs 15 residues. V lost 8 bases and J 4 bases, leaving 18 bases between the germline ends. The CDR3 nucleotides are TGTGCCAGCGCCTTCAAGGGGGGGGTATACAATGAGCAGTTCTTC. Protein: CASAFKGGVYNEQFF.

V gene TRBV4-1 combines with J gene TRBJ1-3; tentative D call: TRBD1 (6 bases). Trimming left V 2 bases short and J 2 bases short, with 13 bases between. Per germline, CDR1 MGHRA and CDR2 YSYEKL. The CDR3 consists of 16 residues. The CDR3 DNA reads as TGCGCCAGCAGCCAAAACCTACAGGGAACTGGAAACACCATATATTTT. Translation: CASSQNLQGTGNTIYF.

The V gene is TRBV30, the J gene TRBJ2-7, with a tentative D call TRBD2 (5 bases). This CDR3 has 15 residues. V shed 0 bases and J shed 3 bases, with 15 bases lying between them. Germline loops: CDR1 GTSNPN, CDR2 SVGIG (reference sequence). CDR3 protein: CAWSVPGVKHYEQYF. The CDR3 DNA sequence: TGTGCCTGGAGTGTACCCGGGGTGAAGCACTACGAGCAGTACTTC.

The J gene is TRBJ1-1, the V gene TRBV30; D possibly corresponds to TRBD1 (6 bases). Trimming left V 5 bases short and J 5 bases short, with 15 bases between. Germline assignment: CDR1 GTSNPN and CDR2 SVGIG (reference sequence). This CDR3 is 13 amino acids long. In nucleotides, the CDR3 is TGTGCCTGGTCAAAACAGGGTGGGACTGAAGCTTTCTTT. Residues: CAWSKQGGTEAFF.

The V gene is TRBV18, the J gene TRBJ2-5; TRBD2 is a possible D gene (5 bases). The length of the CDR3 is 14 residues. V lost 4 bases and J lost 2, with 11 bases in between. Germline lookup yields CDR1 KGHSH and CDR2 LQKENI. The CDR3 loop reads CASSLSREQETQYF. The CDR3 region has the DNA TGTGCCAGCTCACTTTCCCGGGAACAAGAGACCCAGTACTTC.

The chain recombines TRBV5-1 with TRBJ2-1, with TRBD1 matching 8 bases. This CDR3 region has 17 residues. V lost 4 bases, J lost 0 bases, and 9 bases stayed unmatched. In germline, CDR1 is SGHRS, CDR2 YFSETQ. The CDR3 coding sequence is TGCGCCAGCAGCGGGACCTTGACAGGGGACTCCTACAATGAGCAGTTCTTC. Protein product: CASSGTLTGDSYNEQFF.

The J gene is TRBJ2-1, the V gene TRBV6-7; perhaps TRBD2 as D (6 bases). TRBV6-7 carries the ORF label, with uncertain function. This CDR3 is built from 19 residues. V lost 2 bases and J lost 0, with 20 bases in between. CDR3 residues: CASSYPIRLAHDSYNEQFF. The CDR3 DNA reads as TGTGCCAGCAGTTACCCCATTCGTCTAGCGCACGACTCCTACAATGAGCAGTTCTTC.